Listed below are T cell receptor beta chains from one sample, sequenced in a study of control samples from healthy donors and cancer patients. The protocol was immunoSEQ multiplex PCR, while the TCRdb copy is restricted to in-frame clones and leaves out a portion. Of approximately 150,000 clones in the sample, 94% are singletons; the top ten hold less than 15%. Sequencing used blood. The receptor source for this set is a man aged 40-50 years in good health. CDR3s include the opening cysteine and the closing phenylalanine or tryptophan. Each record gives: CDR3 length, V gene, CDR3 protein.

>16|TRBV15
CATSRGGSHSYNEQFF
>16|TRBV4-3
CASSQKIEGNTGELFF
>14|TRBV15
CATSGGYSGQPQHF
>15|TRBV7-9
CASSLAGVSTDTQYF
>19|TRBV9
CASSVEGASGSANTGELFF
>13|TRBV19
CASNPSANYGYTF
>13|TRBV18
CASSPLDGSAQYF
>12|TRBV13
CASSSRPGELFF
>15|TRBV4-3
CASSQNRGRGNTIYF
>16|TRBV6-1
CASSEERFSGANVLTF
>17|TRBV5-1
CASSSGLAGEFTGELFF
>14|TRBV29-1
CSVEGEGAKNIQYF
>13|TRBV18
CASSPLEQETQYF
>14|TRBV5-5
CASSLNPSAYEQYF
>13|TRBV10-1
CAIFYRGSYEQYF
>13|TRBV19
CASRPQGAHGYTF
>15|TRBV5-8
CASSLYREHTDTQYF
>15|TRBV5-4
CASSQTGASSEKLFF